These T cell receptor beta chains were read from a single sample in a study of blood T cell repertoires in COVID-19. Produced via immunoSEQ multiplex PCR; TCRdb's table is partial and in-frame only. The sample consists of around 260,000 clones, 83% of them appearing once. Sequencing input: peripheral blood. These receptor sequences come from a man in his 60s who had recovered from COVID-19. Both conserved end residues are part of each CDR3. The order of the fields is V gene, CDR3 length, CDR3 protein.

V gene: TRBV28; CDR3 length: 12; CDR3 protein: CASSFRVGPQHF
V gene: TRBV30; CDR3 length: 14; CDR3 protein: CAWSVQDTQETQYF
V gene: TRBV9; CDR3 length: 12; CDR3 protein: CASSVVTDGYTF
V gene: TRBV7-2; CDR3 length: 14; CDR3 protein: CASSLAGGAYEQYF
V gene: TRBV19; CDR3 length: 15; CDR3 protein: CASSIRLAGTNEQFF
V gene: TRBV19; CDR3 length: 16; CDR3 protein: CASRSSGTGGVQPQHF
V gene: TRBV5-1; CDR3 length: 14; CDR3 protein: CASSLGVLGSEAFF
V gene: TRBV2; CDR3 length: 13; CDR3 protein: CASEFRLNTEAFF
V gene: TRBV30; CDR3 length: 13; CDR3 protein: CAWRTGGVPEAFF
V gene: TRBV4-1; CDR3 length: 13; CDR3 protein: CASSQDSPGPQHF
V gene: TRBV18; CDR3 length: 13; CDR3 protein: CASSPGAGVGAFF
V gene: TRBV5-3; CDR3 length: 14; CDR3 protein: CARSTGQGAGEQYF
V gene: TRBV9; CDR3 length: 15; CDR3 protein: CASSVDTIARNEQFF
V gene: TRBV9; CDR3 length: 13; CDR3 protein: CASSVAVTNVLTF
V gene: TRBV24-1; CDR3 length: 16; CDR3 protein: CATSVDRGGGGNEQFF
V gene: TRBV3-1/TRBV3-2; CDR3 length: 15; CDR3 protein: CASSQARTSGGAMFF
V gene: TRBV5-4; CDR3 length: 15; CDR3 protein: CASSLSGGNTDTQYF
V gene: TRBV6-5; CDR3 length: 15; CDR3 protein: CASSVRTGGAYEQYF
V gene: TRBV29-1; CDR3 length: 13; CDR3 protein: CSAWDRGGTEAFF
V gene: TRBV29-1; CDR3 length: 14; CDR3 protein: CSVSLASRRETQYF
V gene: TRBV27; CDR3 length: 12; CDR3 protein: CASRERGVPMAF
V gene: TRBV6-5; CDR3 length: 14; CDR3 protein: CASSSTGMKSGYTF
V gene: TRBV30; CDR3 length: 16; CDR3 protein: CAWSNLREIFTDTQYF
V gene: TRBV6-5; CDR3 length: 13; CDR3 protein: CASTPGGNTEAFF
V gene: TRBV7-9; CDR3 length: 13; CDR3 protein: CASSLGIGGAQYF
V gene: TRBV3-1/TRBV3-2; CDR3 length: 14; CDR3 protein: CASRLDTMNTEAFF
V gene: TRBV5-8; CDR3 length: 16; CDR3 protein: CASSLATGWTNEKLFF
V gene: TRBV5-5; CDR3 length: 15; CDR3 protein: CASSPRSLPRGGYTF
V gene: TRBV7-8; CDR3 length: 12; CDR3 protein: CASSRDREKAFF
V gene: TRBV30; CDR3 length: 13; CDR3 protein: CAWNGGVNTEAFF
V gene: TRBV6-5; CDR3 length: 11; CDR3 protein: CASSLGAAQYF
V gene: TRBV2; CDR3 length: 14; CDR3 protein: CASSDMGGHNEQFF
V gene: TRBV28; CDR3 length: 13; CDR3 protein: CAIRATVNQPQHF
V gene: TRBV9; CDR3 length: 14; CDR3 protein: CASSRQDRNEKLFF
V gene: TRBV7-8; CDR3 length: 13; CDR3 protein: CASSLRRAGELFF
V gene: TRBV5-1; CDR3 length: 15; CDR3 protein: CASSLARGSTDTQYF
V gene: TRBV5-1; CDR3 length: 15; CDR3 protein: CASRRDMGDENIQYF
V gene: TRBV27; CDR3 length: 16; CDR3 protein: CASSLGQGFAGNTIYF
V gene: TRBV6-1; CDR3 length: 14; CDR3 protein: CASSEARGGRPQHF
V gene: TRBV14; CDR3 length: 16; CDR3 protein: CASSKTSSGREGEQFF
V gene: TRBV6-5; CDR3 length: 13; CDR3 protein: CASTTGHNSPLHF
V gene: TRBV3-1/TRBV3-2; CDR3 length: 15; CDR3 protein: CASSRVAGGQETQYF
V gene: TRBV19; CDR3 length: 15; CDR3 protein: CASSTRQGPPGEQYF
V gene: TRBV5-1; CDR3 length: 16; CDR3 protein: CASSSRGQTPYNEQFF
V gene: TRBV7-9; CDR3 length: 14; CDR3 protein: CASRKGGSTDTQYF
V gene: TRBV28; CDR3 length: 13; CDR3 protein: CASSLGSSGELFF
V gene: TRBV30; CDR3 length: 12; CDR3 protein: CAWNSLNTEAFF
V gene: TRBV4-2; CDR3 length: 15; CDR3 protein: CASSRPTLAGDEQFF
V gene: TRBV20-1; CDR3 length: 14; CDR3 protein: CSASNLQNDYGYTF
V gene: TRBV9; CDR3 length: 14; CDR3 protein: CASSPRGAVGELFF
V gene: TRBV18; CDR3 length: 15; CDR3 protein: CASSRDTPTNEKLFF
V gene: TRBV18; CDR3 length: 16; CDR3 protein: CASSPPVLGQFNEQFF
V gene: TRBV2; CDR3 length: 13; CDR3 protein: CASIYSSNYGYTF